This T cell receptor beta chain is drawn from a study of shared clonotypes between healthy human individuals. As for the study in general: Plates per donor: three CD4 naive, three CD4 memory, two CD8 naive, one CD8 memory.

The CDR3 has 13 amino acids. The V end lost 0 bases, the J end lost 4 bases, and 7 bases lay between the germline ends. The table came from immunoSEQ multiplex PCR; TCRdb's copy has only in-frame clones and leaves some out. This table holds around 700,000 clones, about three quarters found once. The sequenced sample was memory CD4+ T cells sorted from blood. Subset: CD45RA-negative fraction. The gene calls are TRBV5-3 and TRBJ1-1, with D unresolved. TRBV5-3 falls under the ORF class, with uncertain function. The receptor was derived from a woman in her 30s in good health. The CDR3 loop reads CARSLDGCTEAFF. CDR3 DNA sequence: TGTGCCAGAAGCTTGGACGGGTGCACTGAAGCTTTCTTT.